The 9 T cell receptor beta chains presented below share a single source sample, sequenced in a study of early T cells in non-severe SARS-CoV-2 infection. MiXCR was run by TCRdb on the 5' RACE reads, yielding one entry per CDR3 protein. The sample records approximately 97,000 distinct CDR3 sequences, approximately 10% being singletons. Sequences were derived from whole blood, sampled at baseline. The source of these receptors is an adult who was a healthcare worker with PCR-confirmed SARS-CoV-2 infection or an uninfected control (not recorded which).

The chain carries TRBV20-1 and TRBJ1-1; D gene ambiguous. Trimming pared 2 bases from V and 7 bases from J, leaving 11 bases between. CDR3 size: 12 residues. Germline V gene sequence: CDR1 DFQATT, CDR2 SNEGSKA (reference sequence). CDR3 nucleotide sequence: TGCAGTGCTAGACGGGGTTTTGATGAAGCTTTCTTT. As protein: CSARRGFDEAFF.

At least ten counts were recorded for this clonotype. The chain is built from TRBV12-3 or TRBV12-4 and TRBJ2-3; 8 bases map to TRBD2. This CDR3 region has 16 residues. J gave up 1 base and V 6 bases, and 9 bases lay outside the gene matches. The CDR3 DNA reads as TGTGCCAGCAGGATGGACCGAGCGGGAGGCACAGATACGCAGTATTTT. Protein sequence: CASRMDRAGGTDTQYF.

The chain is built from TRBV5-4 and TRBJ1-1, with 9 bases that match TRBD1. CDR3 length equals 15 residues. Germline V gene data show CDR1 as SGHNT and CDR2 as YYREEE (reference sequence). The V gene end was trimmed by 5 bases and the J gene end by 4 bases; junction bases not matched to a gene: 9. This chain's CDR3 is CASRWATGGGTEAFF. DNA of the CDR3: TGTGCCAGCAGATGGGCAACAGGGGGCGGCACTGAAGCTTTCTTT.

The chain recombines TRBV11-2 with TRBJ1-1; the match to TRBD1 covers 9 bases. The V and J ends lost 5 bases and 7 bases, in that order; junction bases with no gene match: 2. Germline V gene data show CDR1 as SGHAT and CDR2 as FQNNGV. The CDR3 spans 12 residues. The CDR3 DNA is TGTGCCAGCAGCCCGGACAGGGGTGAAGCTTTCTTT. This encodes CASSPDRGEAFF.

The chain combines TRBV7-6 with TRBJ2-2, with TRBD1 matching over 7 bases. Looked up from germline, CDR1 is SGHVS and CDR2 is FNYEAQ. This CDR3 region has 15 residues. V lost 4 bases, J lost 6 bases, and 8 bases stayed unmatched. CDR3 in DNA: TGTGCCAGCAGCTCGGGAACTACAGGGGCCGGGGAGCTGTTTTTT. It yields the protein CASSSGTTGAGELFF.

The chain employs TRBV27 and TRBJ1-1; possible D gene TRBD1, 5 bases. CDR3 length: 12 amino acids. Germline CDR1 reads MNHEY; CDR2 reads SMNVEV (reference sequence). Trimming shortened V by 11 bases and J by 9 bases, and 19 bases separated the two germline ends. The CDR3 sequence is CASWGGDDKAFF. In DNA, the CDR3 is TGTGCCTCCTGGGGGGGGGACGATAAAGCTTTCTTT.

The CDR3 region has the DNA TGTGCCAGCAGGTCGACCGCGTCGGCTGGAAACACCATATATTTT. Translated: CASRSTASAGNTIYF. The chain has TRBV7-9 and TRBJ1-3; D is ambiguous. There are 15 residues in the CDR3. Germline CDR1 SEHNR, CDR2 FQNEAQ (reference sequence). The ends were cut back, 6 bases at V and 2 bases at J, with 14 bases in the middle.

This clonotype was picked up a small number of times. This chain links TRBV6-6 with TRBJ1-6; unclear D gene. CDR1 MNHNY and CDR2 SVGAGI come from the germline V gene (reference sequence). The CDR3 loop spans 14 amino acids. V dropped 0 bases and J dropped 7 bases, with 7 bases sitting between them. CDR3 region: CASSYSGSNSPLHF. The DNA of the CDR3 is TGTGCCAGCAGTTACTCAGGGTCCAATTCACCCCTCCACTTT.

CDR3 nucleotide sequence: TGCAGTGCTAGAGATCACCCAGATACGCAGTATTTT. Its protein is CSARDHPDTQYF. The rearrangement links TRBV20-1 to TRBJ2-3; D call uncertain. Trimming cost V 0 bases and J 4 bases, with 5 bases left between them. The germline V gene has CDR1 DFQATT and CDR2 SNEGSKA (reference sequence). The CDR3 totals 12 residues.